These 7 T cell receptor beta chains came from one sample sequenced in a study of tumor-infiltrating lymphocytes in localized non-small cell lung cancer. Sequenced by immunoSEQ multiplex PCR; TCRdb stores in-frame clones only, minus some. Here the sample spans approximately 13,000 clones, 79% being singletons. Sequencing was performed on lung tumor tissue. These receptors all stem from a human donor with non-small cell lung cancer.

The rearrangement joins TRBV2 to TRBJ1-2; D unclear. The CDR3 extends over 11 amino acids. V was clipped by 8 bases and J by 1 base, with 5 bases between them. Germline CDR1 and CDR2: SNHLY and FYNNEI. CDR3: CASGDNYGYTF. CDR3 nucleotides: TGTGCCAGCGGCGATAACTATGGCTACACCTTC.

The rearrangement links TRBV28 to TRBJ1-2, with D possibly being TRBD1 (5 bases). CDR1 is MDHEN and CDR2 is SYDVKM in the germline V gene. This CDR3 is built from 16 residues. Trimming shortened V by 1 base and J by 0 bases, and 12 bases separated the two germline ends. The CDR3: CASSLFGAVTNYGYTF. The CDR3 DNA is TGTGCCAGCAGTTTATTTGGGGCGGTTACTAACTATGGCTACACCTTC.

CDR3 nucleotides: TGTGCCAGCAGTGTCGGGACAGGCTGGACGACCCAGTACTTC. As protein: CASSVGTGWTTQYF. This chain joins TRBV2 and TRBJ2-5; 8 positions agree with TRBD1. Germline-derived CDR1 and CDR2 are SNHLY and FYNNEI. The CDR3 has 14 residues. The V and J ends lost 4 bases and 7 bases, in that order; junction bases with no gene match: 8.

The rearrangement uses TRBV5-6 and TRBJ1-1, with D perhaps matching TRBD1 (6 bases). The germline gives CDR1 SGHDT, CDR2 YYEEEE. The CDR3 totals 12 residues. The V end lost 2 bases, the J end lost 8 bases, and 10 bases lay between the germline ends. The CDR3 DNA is TGTGCCAGCAGCTTATTTACAGGGGAAGCTTTCTTT. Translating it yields CASSLFTGEAFF.

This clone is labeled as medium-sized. The CDR3 loop is CASSRGTSGRGTDTQYF. For the CDR3, the DNA is TGTGCCAGCAGCCGTGGGACTAGCGGGAGAGGCACAGATACGCAGTATTTT. The chain carries TRBV14 and TRBJ2-3, with 14 bases that match TRBD2. CDR3 length: 17 amino acids. Germline CDR1 is SGHDN and CDR2 is FVKESK. Germline trimming cut 4 bases from V and 1 base from J; bases unmatched to any gene: 4. Full variable domain (rest looked up from reference TRBV14 and TRBJ2-3): EAGVTQFPSHSVIEKGQTVTLRCDPISGHDNLYWYRRVMGKEIKFLLHFVKESKQDESGMPNNRFLAERTGGTYSTLKVQPAELEDSGVYFCASSRGTSGRGTDTQYFGPGTRLTVL.

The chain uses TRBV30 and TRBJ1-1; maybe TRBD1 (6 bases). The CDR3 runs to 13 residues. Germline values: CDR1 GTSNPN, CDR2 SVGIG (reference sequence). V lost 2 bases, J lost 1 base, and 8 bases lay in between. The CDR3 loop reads CAWSSQGNTEAFF. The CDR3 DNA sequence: TGTGCCTGGAGTTCACAGGGGAACACTGAAGCTTTCTTT.

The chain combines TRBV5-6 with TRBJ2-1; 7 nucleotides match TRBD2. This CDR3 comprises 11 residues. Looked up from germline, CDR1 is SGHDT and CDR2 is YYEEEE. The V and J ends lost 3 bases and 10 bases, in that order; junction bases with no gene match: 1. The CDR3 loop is CASSWRGEQFF. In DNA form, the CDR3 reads TGTGCCAGCAGCTGGCGGGGGGAGCAGTTCTTC.